These 27 T cell receptor beta chains were all obtained from the same sample, sequenced in a study of control samples from healthy donors and cancer patients. Only in-frame clones appear in the TCRdb table, and some are missing; sequencing was by immunoSEQ multiplex PCR. The sample includes some 99,000 clones, 75% to 90% of them seen just once. Material: blood. The receptors were sampled from a woman in her forties or fifties in good health.

The sample holds one count of this clone. This chain links TRBV30 with TRBJ1-5, with D possibly being TRBD1 (6 bases). The V gene lost 0 bases and the J gene lost 5 bases, with 14 bases spanning the gap. This CDR3 is 15 amino acids long. Germline loops: CDR1 GTSNPN, CDR2 SVGIG (reference sequence). CDR3 nucleotides: TGTGCCTGGAGTGTTGTAACAGGGAGGGATCAGCCCCAGCATTTT. Amino acids: CAWSVVTGRDQPQHF.

The rearrangement links TRBV4-2 to TRBJ2-7; D possibly corresponds to TRBD2 (5 bases). The CDR3 runs to 14 residues. V lost 4 bases and J 6 bases, leaving 16 bases between the germline ends. Germline assignment: CDR1 LGHNA and CDR2 YNFKEQ. The CDR3 region has the DNA TGTGCCAGCAGCCCTCGCGGAGCGGACGTCGAGCAGTACTTC. It translates to CASSPRGADVEQYF.

This clone was recorded only once. The chain couples TRBV6-5 to TRBJ2-7; D gene unclear. The CDR3 loop spans 12 amino acids. Germline CDR1 is MNHEY and CDR2 is SVGAGI. The V gene lost 2 bases and the J gene lost 7 bases, with 9 bases spanning the gap. CDR3 bases: TGTGCCAGCAGTTACGGTCCGTGGGAGCAGTACTTC. This sequence encodes CASSYGPWEQYF.

The rearrangement uses TRBV21-1 and TRBJ1-3; the tabulated D call, TRBD1, remains unverified against the DNA. TRBV21-1 is deemed a pseudogene. CDR3 length: 19 residues. The CDR3 loop is CASSKDETGSLFSGNTIYF. In DNA form, the CDR3 reads TGTGCCAGCAGCAAAGATGAGACAGGGAGTCTTTTCTCTGGAAACACCATATATTTT.

The CDR3 is CASSYSDRGRGNTIYF. CDR3 DNA: TGTGCCAGCAGTTACTCAGACAGGGGCCGGGGAAACACCATATATTTT. The rearrangement links TRBV6-5 to TRBJ1-3; 8 bases are shared with TRBD1. V was pared by 0 bases and J by 4 bases, with 5 bases of the junction left unmatched. Germline V CDR1 and CDR2: MNHEY, SVGAGI. This CDR3 is 16 amino acids long.

The CDR3 region is CATGQGAEAFF. The CDR3 DNA reads as TGCGCCACAGGACAGGGAGCTGAAGCTTTCTTT. This chain connects TRBV4-1 to TRBJ1-1; 8 bases fit TRBD1. Losses at the gene ends were 10 bases for V and 6 bases for J; bases not matched to a gene: 4. The CDR3 consists of 11 residues. Germline assignment: CDR1 MGHRA and CDR2 YSYEKL.

The rearrangement uses TRBV2 and TRBJ2-2; unclear D gene. Germline CDR1 SNHLY, CDR2 FYNNEI. The CDR3 consists of 13 residues. Trimming removed 4 bases from V and 5 bases from J, with 8 bases in between. For the CDR3, the DNA is TGTGCCAGCAGTGTAGGGATGACCGGGGAGCTGTTTTTT. This encodes CASSVGMTGELFF.

The V call is TRBV7-4, the J call TRBJ2-7; TRBD2 agrees at 13 bases. Germline CDR1 SGHVT, CDR2 SQSDAQ. This CDR3 has 16 residues. Trimming removed 4 bases from V and 6 bases from J; junction bases left unmatched: 9. The DNA for the CDR3 is TGTGCCAGCAGCTCGACACCTCGACTAGCGGGAGGCGAGCAGTACGTC. This sequence encodes CASSSTPRLAGGEQYV.

The chain couples TRBV2 to TRBJ2-2, with a tentative D call TRBD2 (7 bases). Germline V CDR1 and CDR2: SNHLY, FYNNEI. Trimming removed 11 bases from V and 6 bases from J, with 19 bases in between. This CDR3 has 14 residues. In nucleotides, the CDR3 is TGTGCCTCAAGGGAGGGGGGGCCCCCCGGGGAGCTGTTTTTT. This translates into CASREGGPPGELFF.

The V gene is TRBV12-2, the J gene TRBJ1-1. TRBV12-2 is designated a pseudogene. The CDR3 sequence is 15 residues long. The chain's CDR3 is CASRLHEKVNAEAFF. CDR3 nucleotide sequence: TGTGCAAGTCGCTTGCATGAGAAGGTAAACGCTGAAGCTTTCTTT.

CDR3 in amino acids: CASSSGGEQFF. The DNA of the CDR3 is TGTGCCAGCAGCTCGGGGGGTGAGCAGTTCTTC. The rearrangement joins TRBV7-8 to TRBJ2-1, with TRBD2 identical over 7 bases. This CDR3 contains 11 residues. V shed 4 bases and J 9 bases; nucleotides not matched to a gene: 0. Germline V gene data show CDR1 as SGHVS and CDR2 as FQNEAQ.

This clone has only one observation. The chain joins TRBV25-1 to TRBJ2-1; D possibly corresponds to TRBD1 (5 bases). The germline gives CDR1 MGHDK, CDR2 SYGVNS. The V gene lost 2 bases and the J gene lost 3 bases, with 5 bases spanning the gap. The CDR3 runs 13 residues. CDR3 loop: CASSEQGYNEQFF. The CDR3 DNA reads as TGTGCCAGCAGTGAACAGGGCTACAATGAGCAGTTCTTC.

This clone was counted only a few times. This chain links TRBV24-1 with TRBJ2-5, with TRBD1 identical over 9 bases. CDR3 length: 20 amino acids. CDR1 and CDR2 (germline): KGHDR, SFDVKD. Germline trimming cut 3 bases from V and 1 base from J; bases unmatched to any gene: 17. The CDR3 reads CATSDRRKRDRDEVQETQYF. The CDR3 DNA follows: TGTGCCACCAGTGATCGGAGAAAACGGGACAGGGACGAGGTCCAAGAGACCCAGTACTTC.

The chain links TRBV7-7 to TRBJ2-2, with a possible D match to TRBD1 (5 bases). The V end lost 5 bases, the J end lost 5 bases, and 15 bases lay between the germline ends. The CDR3 covers 15 residues. In germline, CDR1 is SSHAT, CDR2 FNYEAQ (reference sequence). The CDR3 DNA reads TGTGCCAGCAGCCCGACAGACCTATCAACCGGGGAGCTGTTTTTT. It encodes CASSPTDLSTGELFF.

The rearrangement uses TRBV13 and TRBJ1-6, with TRBD1 identical over 9 bases. The CDR3 has 17 residues. V lost 0 bases and J lost 4; bases outside the gene matches: 4. Germline V gene lookup returns CDR1 PRHDT and CDR2 FYEKMQ (reference sequence). The CDR3 loop is CASSLGGQGRYNSPLHF. The CDR3 DNA sequence: TGTGCCAGCAGCTTAGGGGGACAGGGTCGTTATAATTCACCCCTCCACTTT.

The table lists this clone with a count of one. This sequence joins TRBV21-1 and TRBJ2-1; the D call in the table, TRBD2, was not verified against the DNA. TRBV21-1 is reported as a pseudogene. The CDR3 loop spans 13 amino acids. CDR3 sequence: CASWTAGYNEQFF. The DNA for the CDR3 is TGTGCCAGCTGGACAGCGGGGTACAATGAGCAGTTCTTC.

V and J are TRBV7-9 and TRBJ1-2; D not certain. CDR3 length equals 19 residues. CDR1 and CDR2 (germline): SEHNR, FQNEAQ (reference sequence). V was cut by 7 bases and J by 2 bases, with 29 bases left in between. This CDR3 is CASIFPGRTGTSRNYGYTF. The CDR3, as DNA: TGTGCCAGCATCTTCCCCGGCCGGACCGGAACTTCTCGAAACTATGGCTACACCTTC.

This chain links TRBV7-2 with TRBJ2-2, with 7 bases that match TRBD1. The CDR3 length is 16 residues. Germline loops: CDR1 SGHTA, CDR2 FQGNSA. After removal of 5 bases from V and 4 bases from J, the junction contained 10 bases not matched to a gene. Written as DNA, the CDR3 is TGTGCCAGCAGCGCACCGGGACAGACTGTCACCGGGGAGCTGTTTTTT. Amino acids: CASSAPGQTVTGELFF.

The genes are TRBV27 and TRBJ2-3; D might be TRBD1 or TRBD2, each matching 5 bases. The length of the CDR3 is 16 residues. V was shortened by 4 bases and J by 1 base, with 15 bases between the two germline ends. The germline gives CDR1 MNHEY, CDR2 SMNVEV (reference sequence). The CDR3 spells CASSSLERGGTDTQYF. The CDR3 nucleotides read TGTGCCAGCAGTTCGCTGGAAAGGGGAGGCACAGATACGCAGTATTTT.

V gene TRBV5-1 combines with J gene TRBJ2-7; no firm D call. V was clipped by 5 bases and J by 5 bases, with 14 bases between them. CDR3 length: 13 amino acids. The germline CDR1 and CDR2 sequences are SGHRS and YFSETQ. The CDR3 here is CASRRTIGDEQYF. The CDR3 DNA sequence: TGCGCCAGCAGGCGGACGATAGGCGACGAGCAGTACTTC.

The chain has TRBV6-6 and TRBJ2-2, with TRBD1 matching 7 bases. The germline V gene has CDR1 MNHNY and CDR2 SVGAGI (reference sequence). Trimming removed 6 bases from V and 2 bases from J; junction bases left unmatched: 9. CDR3 size: 16 residues. The CDR3 reads CASRYRQGVNTGELFF. In nucleotides, the CDR3 is TGTGCCAGCAGGTATCGACAGGGAGTAAACACCGGGGAGCTGTTTTTT.

This chain connects TRBV4-3 to TRBJ2-3, with D hard to call. Between the trimmed V and J ends, which lost 4 bases and 5 bases, there was a span of 10 bases. The germline CDR1 and CDR2 sequences are LGHNA and YSLEER. The CDR3 has 13 amino acids. The CDR3 DNA is TGCGCCAGCAGCCGTATGGGAAAAGATACGCAGTATTTT. Translating it yields CASSRMGKDTQYF.

V and J are TRBV13 and TRBJ2-5; D may be TRBD2 (6 bases). The V gene's germline CDR1 is PRHDT and CDR2 FYEKMQ (reference sequence). CDR3 length: 15 residues. V lost 1 base, J lost 1 base, and 10 bases lay in between. For the CDR3, the DNA is TGTGCCAGCAGCTTAGCGGGGGACTCCCAAGAGACCCAGTACTTC. It yields the protein CASSLAGDSQETQYF.

The CDR3 DNA reads as TGTGCCAGTCGAACTAGGGGGCGCGGGGACACTGAAGCTTTCTTT. Its protein product is CASRTRGRGDTEAFF. This chain connects TRBV19 to TRBJ1-1; 7 bases align to TRBD1. The V and J ends lost 8 bases and 3 bases, in that order; junction bases with no gene match: 12. CDR1 is LNHDA, CDR2 SQIVND, per germline (reference sequence). The CDR3 loop spans 15 amino acids.

The chain combines TRBV7-6 with TRBJ2-3; 9 nucleotides line up with TRBD1. The germline CDR1 and CDR2 sequences are SGHVS and FNYEAQ. The CDR3 is 16 residues long. J was trimmed by 6 bases and V by 5 bases; bases with no gene match: 12. CDR3 residues: CASSARTGAPSDTQYF. The CDR3 region has the DNA TGTGCCAGCAGCGCCCGGACAGGGGCCCCGTCGGATACGCAGTATTTT.

The chain joins TRBV5-4 to TRBJ2-2; 7 nucleotides line up with TRBD1. The trim removed 9 bases at V and 6 bases at J, leaving 8 bases unmatched. From germline, CDR1 is SGHNT and CDR2 YYREEE (reference sequence). This CDR3 region has 13 residues. The CDR3 DNA sequence: TGTGCCACCGGGGACAGTCCCCCCGGGGAGCTGTTTTTT. It yields the protein CATGDSPPGELFF.

The chain has TRBV6-6 and TRBJ1-3, with D unresolved. Germline loops: CDR1 MNHNY, CDR2 SVGAGI (reference sequence). The CDR3 spans 14 residues. V was cut by 2 bases and J by 0 bases, with 5 bases left in between. This chain's CDR3 is CASSYIGSGNTIYF. Written as DNA, the CDR3 is TGTGCCAGCAGTTACATAGGCTCTGGAAACACCATATATTTT.